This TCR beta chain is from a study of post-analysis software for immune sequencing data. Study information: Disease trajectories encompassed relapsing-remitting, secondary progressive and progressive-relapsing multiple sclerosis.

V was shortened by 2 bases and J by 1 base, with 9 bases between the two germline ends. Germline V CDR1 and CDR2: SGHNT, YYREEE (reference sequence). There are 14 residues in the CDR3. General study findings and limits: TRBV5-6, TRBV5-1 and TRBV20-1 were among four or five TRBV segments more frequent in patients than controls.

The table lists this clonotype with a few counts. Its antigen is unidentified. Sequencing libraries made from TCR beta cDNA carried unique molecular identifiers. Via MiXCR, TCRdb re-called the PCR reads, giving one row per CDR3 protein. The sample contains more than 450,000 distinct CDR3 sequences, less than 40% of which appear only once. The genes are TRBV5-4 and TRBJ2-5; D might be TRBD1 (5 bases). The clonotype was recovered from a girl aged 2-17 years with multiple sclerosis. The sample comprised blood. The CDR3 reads CASSFPGLQETQYF. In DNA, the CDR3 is TGTGCCAGCAGCTTTCCAGGGCTCCAAGAGACCCAGTACTTC.